Following are 15 T cell receptor beta chains from one sample sequenced in a study of post-analysis software for immune sequencing data. Unique molecular identifiers were present in the TCR beta cDNA libraries. Via MiXCR, TCRdb re-called the PCR reads, giving one row per CDR3 protein. The table shows some 690,000 distinct CDR3 sequences, with 25% to 30% occurring only once. No antigen has been identified for these receptors. Study results and caveats: Controls had lower frequencies than patients of 4 or 5 TRBV segments, which included TRBV5-6, TRBV5-1 and TRBV20-1.

What was sequenced was blood. Source of these receptors: a girl aged 10 to 17 with multiple sclerosis.

The chain combines TRBV12-3 or TRBV12-4 with TRBJ2-1; the match to TRBD2 covers 10 bases. With V trimmed by 2 bases and J by 0 bases, 10 bases remained unmatched. The CDR3 length is 19 residues. In DNA, the CDR3 is TGTGCCAGCAGTTTACTTAGCGGGGGGTATAAGAGCTCCTACAATGAGCAGTTCTTC. Translated, it gives CASSLLSGGYKSSYNEQFF.

This clonotype turned up a few times. This chain uses TRBV7-8 with TRBJ1-6; D is possibly TRBD1 (5 bases). Trimming shortened V by 3 bases and J by 2 bases, and 11 bases separated the two germline ends. The CDR3 contains 16 residues. Per germline, CDR1 SGHVS and CDR2 FQNEAQ. In DNA, the CDR3 is TGTGCCAGCAGCTTGGGGCAGGGAACCTATAATTCACCCCTCCACTTT. Its protein is CASSLGQGTYNSPLHF.

Comments on this clonotype: Given a much more abundant clone one base away, this may be a read error. This chain uses TRBV29-1 with TRBJ2-6; D perhaps matches TRBD1 (5 bases). The germline V gene has CDR1 SQVTM and CDR2 ANQGSEA. The CDR3 is made up of 16 amino acids. CDR3 amino acids: CSATTVQLSGANFLTF. The CDR3 nucleotides are TGCAGCGCTACGACAGTTCAACTCTCTGGGGCCAACTTCCTGACTTTC.

This clonotype was seen a few times. The J gene is TRBJ2-6, the V gene TRBV7-2; D uncertain. This CDR3 has 18 residues. Germline values: CDR1 SGHTA, CDR2 FQGNSA. V lost 5 bases, J lost 1 base, and 18 bases lay in between. CDR3 loop: CASSLFARQLSGANVLTF. The CDR3 bases are TGTGCCAGCAGCCTATTTGCTCGACAACTGTCTGGGGCCAACGTCCTGACTTTC.

The sample holds a few counts of this clonotype. The chain's CDR3 is CASTPSAGGADTQYF. The CDR3 DNA reads as TGCGCCAGCACCCCGAGCGCAGGGGGTGCAGATACGCAGTATTTT. This sequence joins TRBV4-1 and TRBJ2-3; TRBD1 matches 7 bases. Losses at the gene ends were 7 bases for V and 4 bases for J; bases not matched to a gene: 11. CDR1 MGHRA and CDR2 YSYEKL come from the germline V gene. The CDR3 is made up of 15 amino acids.

This clonotype was observed at least ten times. The chain is built from TRBV12-3 or TRBV12-4 and TRBJ1-2, with D perhaps matching TRBD1 (5 bases). Trimming removed 6 bases from V and 5 bases from J, with 13 bases in between. The CDR3 runs to 13 residues. The CDR3 here is CASSPGRGYGYTF. The CDR3 DNA reads as TGTGCCAGCAGCCCCGGGAGGGGATATGGCTACACCTTC.

This clonotype was detected only a few times. The V and J genes are TRBV7-9 and TRBJ2-1; 8 nucleotides line up with TRBD1. Germline lookup yields CDR1 SEHNR and CDR2 FQNEAQ (reference sequence). The CDR3 consists of 16 residues. The V and J ends lost 5 bases and 0 bases, in that order; junction bases with no gene match: 6. CDR3 nucleotide sequence: TGTGCCAGCAGCGGGCGACAGGGGAGCTCCTACAATGAGCAGTTCTTC. Amino acid sequence: CASSGRQGSSYNEQFF.

CDR3 DNA sequence: TGTGCCAGCAGGGAGCCTGGGACTAGGATTCGAGAGCAGTTCTTC. It specifies CASREPGTRIREQFF. The chain joins TRBV28 to TRBJ2-1; TRBD2 agrees at 8 bases. The trim removed 6 bases at V and 10 bases at J, leaving 14 bases unmatched. CDR1 is MDHEN and CDR2 is SYDVKM in the germline V gene. The CDR3 covers 15 residues.

This clonotype turned up a few times. This chain uses TRBV29-1 with TRBJ2-3, with a tentative D call TRBD2 (6 bases). In germline, CDR1 is SQVTM, CDR2 ANQGSEA. The CDR3 sequence is 14 residues long. Trimming stripped 2 bases from V and 4 bases from J, with 13 bases between. CDR3 sequence (DNA): TGCAGCGTTGAAATTGGGGGGTGGTCAGATACGCAGTATTTT. Translation gives CSVEIGGWSDTQYF.

The chain employs TRBV11-2 and TRBJ1-6; TRBD1 might be the D (6 bases). The V gene's germline CDR1 is SGHAT and CDR2 FQNNGV. CDR3 length equals 16 residues. Trimming stripped 7 bases from V and 7 bases from J, with 20 bases between. The CDR3 is CASTYRGQGSNSPLHF. CDR3 bases: TGTGCCAGCACCTACCGGGGGCAGGGGTCGAATTCACCCCTCCACTTT.

This clonotype has just a few counts. This chain links TRBV5-6 with TRBJ2-1; possible D gene TRBD2, 6 bases. V gave up 0 bases and J gave up 4 bases, with 14 bases separating them. The CDR3 is 16 residues long. Germline CDR1 SGHDT, CDR2 YYEEEE. The CDR3 sequence: CASSLDRGRSYNEQFF. In DNA form, the CDR3 reads TGTGCCAGCAGCTTGGATCGTGGGAGGAGTTACAATGAGCAGTTCTTC. Full variable domain (missing parts from reference TRBV5-6 and TRBJ2-1): DAGVTQSPTHLIKTRGQQVTLRCSPKSGHDTVSWYQQALGQGPQFIFQYYEEEERQRGNFPDRFSGHQFPNYSSELNVNALLLGDSALYLCASSLDRGRSYNEQFFGPGTRLTVL.

This sequence joins TRBV2 and TRBJ2-3, with 10 positions matching TRBD1. The V segment lost 6 bases and the J segment 1 base; nucleotides outside the gene matches: 4. The CDR3 sequence is 15 residues long. Germline loops: CDR1 SNHLY, CDR2 FYNNEI. As DNA, the CDR3 is TGTGCCAGCAGCGGGACAGGGGCGGGCACAGATACGCAGTATTTT. Amino acid sequence: CASSGTGAGTDTQYF.

The rearrangement links TRBV5-1 to TRBJ2-1; 10 bases fit TRBD2. The CDR3 is 15 amino acids. The germline gives CDR1 SGHRS, CDR2 YFSETQ. V shed 0 bases and J 4 bases; nucleotides not matched to a gene: 1. The CDR3 DNA reads TGCGCCAGCAGCTTGGAACTAGCGGGGTACAATGAGCAGTTCTTC. Its protein is CASSLELAGYNEQFF.

The rearrangement joins TRBV5-1 to TRBJ2-5, with D possibly matching TRBD1 (6 bases). CDR1 and CDR2 (germline): SGHRS, YFSETQ. This CDR3 region has 14 residues. Trimming stripped 5 bases from V and 3 bases from J, with 14 bases between. The CDR3 DNA sequence: TGCGCCAGCAGGCGCGTACAGGGAGAAGAGACCCAGTACTTC. Amino acids: CASRRVQGEETQYF.

The chain employs TRBV6-1 and TRBJ2-5; D may be TRBD2 (5 bases). Germline V gives CDR1 MNHNS, CDR2 SASEGT. The CDR3 contains 13 residues. Trimming pared 4 bases from V and 5 bases from J, leaving 11 bases between. For the CDR3, the DNA is TGTGCCAGCAGTGCGAGCCGGACTGAGACCCAGTACTTC. Its translation is CASSASRTETQYF.